This is a list of T cell receptor beta chains from one sample in a study of cytotoxic CD8 clonotypes in ibrutinib-treated CLL. The protocol was immunoSEQ multiplex PCR, while the TCRdb copy is restricted to in-frame clones and leaves out a portion. The sample lists 150,000 to 200,000 clones, more than 70% occurring once. The specimen was PBMCs, collected at disease progression, from a patient treated with ibrutinib. These receptor sequences come from a human donor with chronic lymphocytic leukemia. Each CDR3 is given with its conserved first and last residue. The D gene is left open where the match is weak. Only part of the rows carry a size: once, few, many, or a class if the clone is expanded.

-,TRBJ2-7,TRBV30,-,CAWGLVGKSTYEQYF,TGTGCCTGGGGGCTTGTCGGGAAATCCACCTACGAGCAGTACTTC
-,TRBJ1-1,TRBV28,-,CASSSPGRVDTEAFF,TGTGCCAGCAGTTCCCCCGGCAGGGTTGACACTGAAGCTTTCTTT
-,TRBJ2-5,TRBV7-2,TRBD2,CASSLTSGEQETQYF,TGTGCCAGCAGCTTAACTAGCGGAGAGCAAGAGACCCAGTACTTC
-,TRBJ1-4,TRBV6-5,-,CASSYSLGRINEKLFF,TGTGCCAGCAGTTATAGTCTCGGACGGATTAATGAAAAACTGTTTTTT
-,TRBJ2-7,TRBV7-2,TRBD1,CASSLVQGQGYEQYF,TGTGCCAGCAGCTTAGTTCAAGGACAGGGCTACGAGCAGTACTTC
few,TRBJ1-2,TRBV7-9,TRBD1,CAVSTWDRADYGYTF,TGTGCCGTGTCAACCTGGGACAGGGCGGACTATGGCTACACCTTC
-,TRBJ2-7,TRBV7-9,TRBD1,CASSPVLGQGAHEQYF,TGTGCCAGCAGCCCAGTGTTGGGACAGGGGGCCCACGAGCAGTACTTC
-,TRBJ1-1,TRBV18,TRBD1,CASSPPNRGPAQTTEAFF,TGTGCCAGCTCACCACCGAACAGGGGCCCCGCTCAGACGACTGAAGCTTTCTTT
-,TRBJ2-6,TRBV7-2,-,CASSQLWRRQSRANVLTF,TGTGCCAGCAGCCAGTTGTGGAGACGACAAAGTCGGGCCAACGTCCTGACTTTC
many,TRBJ2-7,TRBV7-6,-,CASSLEAGVSYEQYF,TGTGCCAGCAGCTTAGAGGCAGGGGTGTCCTACGAGCAGTACTTC
-,TRBJ2-3,TRBV2,TRBD2,CASSASSGSLDTQYF,TGTGCCAGCAGTGCATCTAGCGGGAGTTTAGATACGCAGTATTTT
-,TRBJ2-1,TRBV4-3,-,CASSQDLAWQTHNEQFF,TGCGCCAGCAGCCAAGATCTGGCTTGGCAGACACACAATGAGCAGTTCTTC
-,TRBJ1-2,TRBV7-9,TRBD1,CASSSGTGLSRYGYTF,TGTGCCAGCAGCTCAGGGACAGGTTTAAGTAGGTATGGCTACACCTTC
-,TRBJ2-1,TRBV29-1,TRBD2,CSVEKRGQGFDEQFF,TGCAGCGTTGAAAAGCGGGGGCAGGGTTTCGATGAGCAGTTCTTC
-,TRBJ1-1,TRBV29-1,-,CSVGRQANTEAFF,TGCAGCGTTGGGCGACAGGCCAACACTGAAGCTTTCTTT
-,TRBJ2-7,TRBV7-9,-,CASSISYEQYF,TGTGCCAGCAGCATTTCCTACGAGCAGTACTTC
-,TRBJ2-1,TRBV7-2,TRBD2,CASSLGVRASGAYNEQFF,TGTGCCAGCAGCTTAGGGGTTCGGGCTAGCGGAGCCTACAATGAGCAGTTCTTC
-,TRBJ1-3,TRBV28,-,CASIEITGNTIYF,TGTGCCAGCATTGAGATTACTGGAAACACCATATATTTT
once,TRBJ2-2,TRBV5-1,-,CASSLITSLKGTGELFF,TGCGCCAGCAGCTTGATAACGTCTCTTAAGGGGACCGGGGAGCTGTTTTTT
few,TRBJ2-7,TRBV11-2,-,CASSSPSGLGYEQYF,TGTGCCAGCAGCTCCCCTTCGGGATTGGGCTACGAGCAGTACTTC
-,TRBJ2-5,TRBV11-2,TRBD2,CASSSGTSGRGETQYF,TGTGCCAGCAGCTCCGGGACTAGCGGGAGGGGAGAGACCCAGTACTTC
-,TRBJ1-1,TRBV29-1,TRBD1,CSAGTGEMNTEAFF,TGCAGCGCCGGGACAGGGGAAATGAACACTGAAGCTTTCTTT
-,TRBJ2-3,TRBV4-2,TRBD2,CASSQVLRLAGGTSTDTQYF,TGTGCCAGCAGCCAAGTGTTAAGGCTAGCGGGAGGGACTAGCACAGATACGCAGTATTTT
-,TRBJ1-3,TRBV30,-,CAWSWGTRSGNTIYF,TGTGCCTGGAGCTGGGGGACCCGGTCTGGAAACACCATATATTTT
-,TRBJ2-2,TRBV9,TRBD2,CASSEREGLTGELFF,TGTGCCAGCAGCGAGCGGGAGGGTCTCACCGGGGAGCTGTTTTTT
few,TRBJ1-4,TRBV27,TRBD1,CASSGTGDEKLFF,TGTGCCAGCAGTGGGACAGGGGATGAAAAACTGTTTTTT
-,TRBJ1-4,TRBV19,-,CASSTSGEKLFF,TGTGCCAGTAGTACCTCCGGTGAAAAACTGTTTTTT
-,TRBJ2-3,TRBV13,-,CASSLEGLSTDTQYF,TGTGCCAGCAGCCTAGAGGGGCTAAGCACAGATACGCAGTATTTT
-,TRBJ1-5,TRBV6-1,TRBD1,CASRQTGGITQPQHF,TGTGCCAGCAGGCAGACAGGGGGCATCACTCAGCCCCAGCATTTT
-,TRBJ1-1,TRBV7-2,TRBD1,CASSLSRQGATEAFF,TGTGCCAGCAGCTTATCGAGACAGGGGGCGACTGAAGCTTTCTTT
-,TRBJ2-1,TRBV27,-,CASSLSVERGSNEQFF,TGTGCCAGCAGTTTATCGGTCGAGAGGGGGTCGAATGAGCAGTTCTTC
-,TRBJ1-2,TRBV29-1,-,CSVEFDRQLYGYTF,TGCAGCGTTGAATTCGACAGGCAGTTATATGGCTACACCTTC
-,TRBJ2-7,TRBV28,-,CASSLTGTHFPLSYEQYF,TGTGCCAGCAGCCTAACCGGGACACACTTCCCCCTCTCCTACGAGCAGTACTTC
-,TRBJ2-5,TRBV19,-,CASSLIPGVRETQYF,TGTGCCAGTAGCCTGATACCGGGGGTTCGAGAGACCCAGTACTTC
-,TRBJ2-4,TRBV5-6,-,CASSWGRGAKNIQYF,TGTGCCAGCAGCTGGGGCAGGGGAGCCAAAAACATTCAGTACTTC
-,TRBJ2-7,TRBV6-5,TRBD2,CASSRSGRANYEQYF,TGTGCCAGCAGCCGAAGCGGGAGGGCGAATTACGAGCAGTACTTC
few,TRBJ2-2,TRBV4-2,TRBD2,CASSHNSGSAGELFF,TGTGCCAGCAGCCATAATAGCGGGAGCGCCGGGGAGCTGTTTTTT
-,TRBJ2-3,TRBV18,-,CASVPNRDPTYPTQYF,TGTGCCAGCGTACCGAACCGGGACCCTACATACCCTACGCAGTATTTT
-,TRBJ2-7,TRBV4-3,-,CASSQDSRSSYEQYF,TGCGCCAGCAGCCAAGATTCAAGGAGCTCCTACGAGCAGTACTTC
-,TRBJ2-7,TRBV27,-,CASSFWGNEQYF,TGTGCCAGCAGTTTTTGGGGAAACGAGCAGTACTTC
-,TRBJ1-2,TRBV9,-,CASRREGYGYTF,TGTGCCAGTCGCAGGGAGGGCTATGGCTACACCTTC
once,TRBJ1-1,TRBV5-6,-,CASSVLQGRGAFF,TGTGCCAGCAGCGTCCTACAAGGCCGAGGAGCTTTCTTT
-,TRBJ1-5,TRBV6-6,-,CASRGVVNQPQHF,TGTGCCAGCAGGGGGGTAGTCAATCAGCCCCAGCATTTT
-,TRBJ2-3,TRBV11-1,-,CASSLAGMGDTQYF,TGTGCCAGCAGCTTGGCAGGGATGGGAGATACGCAGTATTTT
once,TRBJ1-2,TRBV6-6,-,CASSYTTVANYGYTF,TGTGCCAGCAGTTACACTACAGTTGCTAACTATGGCTACACCTTC
-,TRBJ2-7,TRBV5-1,TRBD1,CASSAEGQGHEQYF,TGCGCCAGCAGCGCCGAGGGACAGGGCCACGAGCAGTACTTC
-,TRBJ2-3,TRBV19,-,CASSTPGGASTDTQYF,TGTGCCAGTAGTACCCCGGGCGGGGCTAGCACAGATACGCAGTATTTT
-,TRBJ1-4,TRBV19,-,CASINTGATNEKLFF,TGTGCCAGTATCAACACGGGGGCAACTAATGAAAAACTGTTTTTT
-,TRBJ1-2,TRBV11-2,-,CASSPPTRMRDGYTF,TGTGCCAGCAGCCCCCCCACCCGGATGAGGGATGGCTACACCTTC
-,TRBJ1-2,TRBV7-2,-,CASSPGLLMTPIGYTF,TGTGCCAGCAGCCCCGGGCTGTTAATGACGCCGATTGGCTACACCTTC
-,TRBJ2-1,TRBV4-1,TRBD2,CASSPRGLAGGLNSYNEQFF,TGCGCCAGCAGCCCGAGGGGACTAGCGGGAGGGTTGAACTCCTACAATGAGCAGTTCTTC
-,TRBJ2-5,TRBV27,TRBD1,CASSLNPTGGETQYF,TGTGCCAGCAGTTTAAACCCCACAGGGGGAGAGACCCAGTACTTC
-,TRBJ2-7,TRBV10-3,TRBD2,CAISGTSGSYEQYF,TGTGCCATCAGTGGGACTAGCGGATCCTACGAGCAGTACTTC
-,TRBJ1-4,TRBV28,-,CASSLWGSGEKLFF,TGTGCCAGCAGCCTATGGGGGAGCGGGGAAAAACTGTTTTTT
few,TRBJ2-3,TRBV9,-,CASRGGSDTQYF,TGTGCCAGCAGGGGGGGTTCAGATACGCAGTATTTT